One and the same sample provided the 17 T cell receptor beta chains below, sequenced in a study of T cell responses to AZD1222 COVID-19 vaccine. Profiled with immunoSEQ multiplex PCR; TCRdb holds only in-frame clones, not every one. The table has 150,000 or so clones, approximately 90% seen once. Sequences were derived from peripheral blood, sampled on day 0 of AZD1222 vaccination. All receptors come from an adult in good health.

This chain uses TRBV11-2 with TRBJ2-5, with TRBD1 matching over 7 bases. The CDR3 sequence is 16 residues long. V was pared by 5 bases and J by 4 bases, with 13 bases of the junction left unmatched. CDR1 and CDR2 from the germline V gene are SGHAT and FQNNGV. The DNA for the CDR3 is TGTGCCAGCAGCGACCAGGCGACAGGGTCAGGAGAGACCCAGTACTTC. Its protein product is CASSDQATGSGETQYF.

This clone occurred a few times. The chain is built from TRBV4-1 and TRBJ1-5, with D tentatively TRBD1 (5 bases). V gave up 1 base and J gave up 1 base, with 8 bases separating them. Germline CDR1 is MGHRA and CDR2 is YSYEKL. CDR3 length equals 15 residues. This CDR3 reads CASSQVPGSNQPQHF. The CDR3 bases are TGCGCCAGCAGCCAAGTCCCAGGGAGCAATCAGCCCCAGCATTTT.

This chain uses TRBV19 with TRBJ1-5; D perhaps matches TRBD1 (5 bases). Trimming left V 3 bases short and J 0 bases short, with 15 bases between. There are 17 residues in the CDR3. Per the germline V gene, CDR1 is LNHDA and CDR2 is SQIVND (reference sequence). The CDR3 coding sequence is TGTGCCAGTAGTATCGGGGGTCGGGCGGCTAGCAATCAGCCCCAGCATTTT. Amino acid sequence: CASSIGGRAASNQPQHF.

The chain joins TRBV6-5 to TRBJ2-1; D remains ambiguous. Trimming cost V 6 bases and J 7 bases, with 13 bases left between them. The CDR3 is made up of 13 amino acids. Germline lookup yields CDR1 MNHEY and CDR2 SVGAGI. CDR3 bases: TGTGCCAGCAGCTCAAATAGAGGAAATGAGCAGTTCTTC. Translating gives CASSSNRGNEQFF.

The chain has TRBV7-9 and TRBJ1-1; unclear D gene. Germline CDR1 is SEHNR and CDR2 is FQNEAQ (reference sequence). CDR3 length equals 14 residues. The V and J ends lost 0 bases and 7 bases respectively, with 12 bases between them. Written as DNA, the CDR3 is TGTGCCAGCAGCTTAGCGTCGCTACGGCGTGAAGCTTTCTTT. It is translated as CASSLASLRREAFF.

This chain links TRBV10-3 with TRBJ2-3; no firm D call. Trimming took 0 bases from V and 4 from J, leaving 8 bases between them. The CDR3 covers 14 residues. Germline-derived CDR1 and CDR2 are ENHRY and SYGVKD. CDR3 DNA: TGTGCCATCAGTGAGTCGACTTTTCCAGATACGCAGTATTTT. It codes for CAISESTFPDTQYF.

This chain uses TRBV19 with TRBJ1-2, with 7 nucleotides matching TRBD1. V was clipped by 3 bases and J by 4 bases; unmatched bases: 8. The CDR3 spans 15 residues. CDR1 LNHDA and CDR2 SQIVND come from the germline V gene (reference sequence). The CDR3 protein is CASSIRDRGSYGYTF. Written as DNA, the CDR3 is TGTGCCAGTAGTATTCGGGACAGAGGTAGCTATGGCTACACCTTC.

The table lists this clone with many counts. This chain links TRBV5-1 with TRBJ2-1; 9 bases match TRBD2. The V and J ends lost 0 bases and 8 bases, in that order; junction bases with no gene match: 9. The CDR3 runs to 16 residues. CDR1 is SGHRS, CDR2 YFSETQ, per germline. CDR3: CASSLGPAGGRDEQFF. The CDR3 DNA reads TGCGCCAGCAGCTTGGGTCCAGCGGGGGGCAGAGATGAGCAGTTCTTC.

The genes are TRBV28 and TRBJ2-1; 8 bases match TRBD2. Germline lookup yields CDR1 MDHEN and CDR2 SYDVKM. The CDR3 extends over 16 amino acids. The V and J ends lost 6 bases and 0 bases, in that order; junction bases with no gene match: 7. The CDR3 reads CASRLPSGSSYNEQFF. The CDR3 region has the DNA TGTGCCAGCAGGCTCCCCAGCGGGAGCTCCTACAATGAGCAGTTCTTC.

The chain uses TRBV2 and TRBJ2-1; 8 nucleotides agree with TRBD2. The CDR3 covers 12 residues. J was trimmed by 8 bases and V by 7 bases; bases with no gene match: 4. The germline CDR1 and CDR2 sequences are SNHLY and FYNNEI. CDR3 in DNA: TGTGCCAGCAAGGGACTAGTGCATGAGCAGTTCTTC. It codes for CASKGLVHEQFF.

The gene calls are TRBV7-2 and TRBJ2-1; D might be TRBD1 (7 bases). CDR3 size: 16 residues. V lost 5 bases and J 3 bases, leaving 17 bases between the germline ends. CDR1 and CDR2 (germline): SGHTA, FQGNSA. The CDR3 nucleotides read TGTGCCAGCAGCCCAGGGGGGACTGGAGGCTACAATGAGCAGTTCTTC. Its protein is CASSPGGTGGYNEQFF.

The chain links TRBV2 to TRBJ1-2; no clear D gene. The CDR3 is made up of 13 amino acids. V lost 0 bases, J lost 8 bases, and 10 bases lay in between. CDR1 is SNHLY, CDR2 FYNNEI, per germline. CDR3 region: CASSEAGLGGYTF. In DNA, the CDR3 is TGTGCCAGCAGTGAAGCGGGGTTGGGGGGCTACACCTTC.

The CDR3 region has the DNA TGTGCCAGCAGCGTTTCCGGAACCTCTGATAATTCACCCCTCCACTTT. Translation: CASSVSGTSDNSPLHF. The chain combines TRBV9 with TRBJ1-6; D call uncertain. This CDR3 is 16 amino acids long. Germline CDR1 SGDLS, CDR2 YYNGEE. V was trimmed by 2 bases and J by 5 bases, leaving 14 bases between them. The variable domain in full, completed from reference TRBV9 and TRBJ1-6, reads DSGVTQTPKHLITATGQRVTLRCSPRSGDLSVYWYQQSLDQGLQFLIQYYNGEERAKGNILERFSAQQFPDLHSELNLSSLELGDSALYFCASSVSGTSDNSPLHFGNGTRLTVT.

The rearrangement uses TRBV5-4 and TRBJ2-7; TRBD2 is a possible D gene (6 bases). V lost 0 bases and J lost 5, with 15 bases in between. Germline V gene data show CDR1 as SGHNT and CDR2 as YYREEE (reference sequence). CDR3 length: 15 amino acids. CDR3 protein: CASSLDSGGRDEQYF. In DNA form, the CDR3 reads TGTGCCAGCAGCTTGGACTCCGGGGGTAGGGACGAGCAGTACTTC.

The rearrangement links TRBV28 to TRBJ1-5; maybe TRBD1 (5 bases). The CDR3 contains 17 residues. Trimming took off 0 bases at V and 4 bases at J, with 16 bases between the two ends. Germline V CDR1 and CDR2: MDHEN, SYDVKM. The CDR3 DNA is TGTGCCAGCAGTTTATGGACCTCGACAGCGAATAATCAGCCCCAGCATTTT. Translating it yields CASSLWTSTANNQPQHF. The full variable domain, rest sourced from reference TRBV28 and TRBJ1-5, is DVKVTQSSRYLVKRTGEKVFLECVQDMDHENMFWYRQDPGLGLRLIYFSYDVKMKEKGDIPEGYSVSREKKERFSLILESASTNQTSMYLCASSLWTSTANNQPQHFGDGTRLSIL.

The CDR3 loop is CASSLTLNSPLHF. As DNA, the CDR3 is TGTGCCAGCAGCTTAACGCTCAATTCACCCCTCCACTTT. The chain uses TRBV7-3 and TRBJ1-6; D remains ambiguous. There are 13 residues in the CDR3. Germline-derived CDR1 and CDR2 are SGHTA and FQGTGA. V lost 0 bases to trimming and J lost 7 bases, with 4 bases between them.

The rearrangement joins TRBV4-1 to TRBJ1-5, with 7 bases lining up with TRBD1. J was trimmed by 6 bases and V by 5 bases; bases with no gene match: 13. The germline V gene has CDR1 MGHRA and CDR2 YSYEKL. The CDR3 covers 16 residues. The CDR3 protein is CASSSTSRGMAQPQHF. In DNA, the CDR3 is TGCGCCAGCAGCTCAACTTCCAGGGGGATGGCTCAGCCCCAGCATTTT.